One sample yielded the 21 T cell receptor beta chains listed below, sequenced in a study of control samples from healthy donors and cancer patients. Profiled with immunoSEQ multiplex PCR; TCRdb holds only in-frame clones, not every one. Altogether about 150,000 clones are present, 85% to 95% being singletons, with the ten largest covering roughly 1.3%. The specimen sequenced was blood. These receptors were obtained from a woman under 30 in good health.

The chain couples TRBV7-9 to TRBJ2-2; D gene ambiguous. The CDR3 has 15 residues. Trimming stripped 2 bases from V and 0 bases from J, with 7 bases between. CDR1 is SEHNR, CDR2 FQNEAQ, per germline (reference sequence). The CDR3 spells CASSLIGANTGELFF. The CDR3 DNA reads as TGTGCCAGCAGCTTAATTGGGGCGAACACCGGGGAGCTGTTTTTT.

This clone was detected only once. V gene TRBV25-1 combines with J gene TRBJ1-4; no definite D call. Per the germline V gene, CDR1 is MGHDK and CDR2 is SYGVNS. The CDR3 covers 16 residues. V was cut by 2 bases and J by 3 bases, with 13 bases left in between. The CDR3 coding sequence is TGTGCCAGCAGTGAAGGGTCTGGTCGGGCTAATGAAAAACTGTTTTTT. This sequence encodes CASSEGSGRANEKLFF.

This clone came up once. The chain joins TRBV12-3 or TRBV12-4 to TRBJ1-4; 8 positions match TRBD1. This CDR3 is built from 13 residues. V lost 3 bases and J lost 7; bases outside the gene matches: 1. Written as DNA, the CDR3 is TGTGCCAGCAGTTTCGGGACAGGTGAAAAACTGTTTTTT. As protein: CASSFGTGEKLFF.

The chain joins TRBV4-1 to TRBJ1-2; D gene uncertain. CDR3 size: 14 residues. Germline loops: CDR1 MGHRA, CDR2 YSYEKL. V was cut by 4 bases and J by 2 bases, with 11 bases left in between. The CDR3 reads CASSLFGANYGYTF. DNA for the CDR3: TGCGCCAGCAGCCTATTCGGTGCCAACTATGGCTACACCTTC.

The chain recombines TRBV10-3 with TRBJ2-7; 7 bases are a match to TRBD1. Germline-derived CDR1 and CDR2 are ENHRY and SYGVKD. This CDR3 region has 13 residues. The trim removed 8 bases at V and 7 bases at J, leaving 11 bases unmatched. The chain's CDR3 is CAIGPTGLGEQYF. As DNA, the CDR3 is TGTGCCATCGGGCCGACAGGGTTAGGGGAGCAGTACTTC.

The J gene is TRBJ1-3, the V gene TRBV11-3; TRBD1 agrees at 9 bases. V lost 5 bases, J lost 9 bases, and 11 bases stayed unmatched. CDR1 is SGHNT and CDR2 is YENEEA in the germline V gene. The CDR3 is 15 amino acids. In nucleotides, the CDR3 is TGTGCCAGCAGCAAACAAACCGGGACAGGGTTCACCATATATTTT. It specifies CASSKQTGTGFTIYF.

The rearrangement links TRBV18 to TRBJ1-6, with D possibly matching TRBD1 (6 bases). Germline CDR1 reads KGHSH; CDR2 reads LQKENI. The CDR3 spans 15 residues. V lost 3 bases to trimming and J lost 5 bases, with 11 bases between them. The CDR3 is CASSPIQGDNSPLHF. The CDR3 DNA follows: TGTGCCAGCTCACCCATACAGGGAGATAATTCACCCCTCCACTTT.

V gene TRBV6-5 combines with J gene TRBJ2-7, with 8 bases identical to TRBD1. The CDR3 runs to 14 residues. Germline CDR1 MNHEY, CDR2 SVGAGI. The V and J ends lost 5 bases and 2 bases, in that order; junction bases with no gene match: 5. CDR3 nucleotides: TGTGCCAGCAGTCCCCGGGACAGGACCTACGAGCAGTACTTC. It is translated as CASSPRDRTYEQYF.

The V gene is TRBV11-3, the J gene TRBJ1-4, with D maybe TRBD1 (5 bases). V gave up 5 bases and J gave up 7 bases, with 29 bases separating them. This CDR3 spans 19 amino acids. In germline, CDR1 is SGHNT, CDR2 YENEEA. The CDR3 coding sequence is TGTGCCAGCAGCCCGGACGGCCAGCAACAGGTCTTGGGAAGTGAAAAACTGTTTTTT. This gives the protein CASSPDGQQQVLGSEKLFF.

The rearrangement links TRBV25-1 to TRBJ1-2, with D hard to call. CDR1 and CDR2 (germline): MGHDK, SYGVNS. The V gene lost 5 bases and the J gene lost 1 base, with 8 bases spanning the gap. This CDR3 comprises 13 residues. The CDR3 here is CASSSGNNYGYTF. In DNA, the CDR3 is TGTGCCAGCAGTTCCGGGAATAACTATGGCTACACCTTC.

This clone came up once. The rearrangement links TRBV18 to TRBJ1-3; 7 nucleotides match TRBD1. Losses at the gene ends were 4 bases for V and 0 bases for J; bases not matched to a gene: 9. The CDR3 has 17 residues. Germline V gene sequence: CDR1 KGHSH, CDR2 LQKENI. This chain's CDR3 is CASSRRQGPNSGNTIYF. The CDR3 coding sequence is TGTGCCAGCTCACGAAGACAGGGCCCTAACTCTGGAAACACCATATATTTT.

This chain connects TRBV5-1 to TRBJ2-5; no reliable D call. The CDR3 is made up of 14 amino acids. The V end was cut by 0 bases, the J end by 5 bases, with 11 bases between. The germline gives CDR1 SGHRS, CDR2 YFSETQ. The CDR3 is CASSLVRFWETQYF. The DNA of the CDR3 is TGCGCCAGCAGCTTGGTCCGGTTTTGGGAGACCCAGTACTTC.

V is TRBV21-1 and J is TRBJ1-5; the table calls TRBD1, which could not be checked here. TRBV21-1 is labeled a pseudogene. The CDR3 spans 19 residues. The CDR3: CASSKKIWGQHYSNQPQHF. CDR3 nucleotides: TGTGCCAGCAGCAAGAAAATCTGGGGACAGCATTATAGCAATCAGCCCCAGCATTTT.

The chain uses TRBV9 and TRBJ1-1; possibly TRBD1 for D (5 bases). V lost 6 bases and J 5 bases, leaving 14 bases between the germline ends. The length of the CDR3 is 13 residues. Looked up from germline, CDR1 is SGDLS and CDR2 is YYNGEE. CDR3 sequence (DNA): TGTGCCAGCACGACGGGGGTCGGTACTGAAGCTTTCTTT. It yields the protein CASTTGVGTEAFF.

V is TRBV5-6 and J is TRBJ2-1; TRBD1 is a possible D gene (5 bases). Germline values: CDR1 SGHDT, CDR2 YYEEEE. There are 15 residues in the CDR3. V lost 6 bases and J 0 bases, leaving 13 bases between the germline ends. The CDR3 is CASILGPGSYNEQFF. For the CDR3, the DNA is TGTGCCAGCATCCTGGGGCCGGGCTCCTACAATGAGCAGTTCTTC.

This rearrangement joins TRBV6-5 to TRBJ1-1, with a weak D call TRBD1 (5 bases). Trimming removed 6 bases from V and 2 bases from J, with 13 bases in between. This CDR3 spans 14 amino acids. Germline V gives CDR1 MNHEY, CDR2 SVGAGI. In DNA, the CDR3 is TGTGCCAGCAGGTACGACAGTACTAACACTGAAGCTTTCTTT. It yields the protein CASRYDSTNTEAFF.

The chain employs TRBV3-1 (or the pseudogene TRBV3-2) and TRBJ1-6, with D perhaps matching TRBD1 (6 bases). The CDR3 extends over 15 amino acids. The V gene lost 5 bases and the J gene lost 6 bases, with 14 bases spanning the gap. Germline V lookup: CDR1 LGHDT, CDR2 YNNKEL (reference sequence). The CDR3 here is CASSAYRVINSPLHF. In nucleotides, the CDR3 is TGTGCCAGCAGCGCCTACAGGGTTATTAATTCACCCCTCCACTTT.

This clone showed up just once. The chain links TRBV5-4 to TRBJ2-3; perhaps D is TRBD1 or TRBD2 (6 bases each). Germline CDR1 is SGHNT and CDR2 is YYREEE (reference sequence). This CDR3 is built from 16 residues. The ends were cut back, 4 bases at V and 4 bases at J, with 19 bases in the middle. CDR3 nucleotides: TGTGCCAGCAGCCTCTGGGTGGGGGGCTTGGCAGATACGCAGTATTTT. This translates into CASSLWVGGLADTQYF.

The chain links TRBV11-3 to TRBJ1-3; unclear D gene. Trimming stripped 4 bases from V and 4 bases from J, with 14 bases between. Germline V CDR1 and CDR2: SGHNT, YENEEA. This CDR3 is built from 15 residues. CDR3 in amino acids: CASSSREHQGNTIYF. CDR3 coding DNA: TGTGCCAGCAGCTCCCGGGAACACCAGGGAAACACCATATATTTT.

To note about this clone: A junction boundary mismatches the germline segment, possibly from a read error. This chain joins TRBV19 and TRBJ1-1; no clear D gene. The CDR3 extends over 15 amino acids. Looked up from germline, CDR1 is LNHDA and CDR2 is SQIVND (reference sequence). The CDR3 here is CASNIRRAVWTEAFF. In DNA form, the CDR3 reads TGTGCCAGTAATATACGTCGGGCGGTTTGGACTGAAGCTTTCTTT.

CDR3 in amino acids: CASSQPLPGQGNTGELFF. CDR3 nucleotide sequence: TGTGCCAGTAGCCAACCACTCCCGGGACAGGGGAACACCGGGGAGCTGTTTTTT. The V call is TRBV19, the J call TRBJ2-2; 9 positions agree with TRBD1. CDR1 is LNHDA and CDR2 is SQIVND in the germline V gene (reference sequence). This CDR3 has 18 residues. After removal of 6 bases from V and 1 base from J, the junction contained 12 bases not matched to a gene.